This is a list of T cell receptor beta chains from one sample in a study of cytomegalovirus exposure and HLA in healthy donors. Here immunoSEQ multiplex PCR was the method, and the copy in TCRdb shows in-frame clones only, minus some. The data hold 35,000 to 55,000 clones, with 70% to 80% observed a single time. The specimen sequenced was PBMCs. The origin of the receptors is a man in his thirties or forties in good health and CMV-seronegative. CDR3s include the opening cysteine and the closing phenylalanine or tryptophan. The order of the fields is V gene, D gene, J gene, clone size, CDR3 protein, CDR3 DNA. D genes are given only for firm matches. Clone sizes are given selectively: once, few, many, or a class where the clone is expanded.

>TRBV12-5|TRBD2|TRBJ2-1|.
CASGPLYLAGGYNEQFF
TGTGCTAGTGGTCCCCTTTATCTAGCGGGAGGGTACAATGAGCAGTTCTTC
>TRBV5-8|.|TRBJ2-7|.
CASSYNKYEQYF
TGTGCCAGCAGCTACAATAAGTACGAGCAGTACTTC
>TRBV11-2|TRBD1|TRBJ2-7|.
CASTAVGTAYYEQYF
TGTGCCAGCACCGCCGTCGGGACAGCTTACTACGAGCAGTACTTC
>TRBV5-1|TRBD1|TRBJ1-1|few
CASSYRQGEAFF
TGCGCCAGCAGCTACAGACAGGGTGAAGCTTTCTTT
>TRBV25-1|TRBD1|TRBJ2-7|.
CASRGQVPEQYF
TGTGCCAGCAGGGGACAGGTGCCCGAGCAGTACTTC
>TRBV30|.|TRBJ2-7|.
CAWSGDRYEQYF
TGTGCCTGGAGTGGAGACAGGTACGAGCAGTACTTC
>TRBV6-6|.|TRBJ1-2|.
CASSFTGNHYGYTF
TGTGCCAGCAGTTTCACCGGGAACCACTATGGCTACACCTTC
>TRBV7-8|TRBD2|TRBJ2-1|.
CASSGLLAGSSNEQFF
TGTGCCAGCAGTGGCCTACTAGCGGGTTCGTCCAATGAGCAGTTCTTC
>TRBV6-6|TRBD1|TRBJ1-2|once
CASSYSTRQGGSGYTF
TGTGCCAGCAGTTACTCCACTAGACAGGGGGGTAGCGGCTACACCTTC
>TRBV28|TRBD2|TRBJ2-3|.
CASSIAGAPDTQYF
TGTGCCAGCAGTATAGCGGGAGCCCCAGATACGCAGTATTTT
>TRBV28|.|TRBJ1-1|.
CASSPSGAEAFF
TGTGCCAGCAGCCCTTCGGGGGCTGAAGCTTTCTTT
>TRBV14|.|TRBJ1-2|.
CASSLGTGGPYGYTF
TGTGCCAGCAGCCTCGGGACCGGGGGTCCTTATGGCTACACCTTC
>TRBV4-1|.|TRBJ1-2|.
CASSQDRSNRHYGYTF
TGCGCCAGCAGCCAAGATAGATCAAACCGCCACTATGGCTACACCTTC
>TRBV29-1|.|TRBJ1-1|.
CSVDRQVRGSEAFF
TGCAGCGTAGACCGACAGGTCCGTGGGTCTGAAGCTTTCTTT
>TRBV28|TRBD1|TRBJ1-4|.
CASSSRQGLNEKLFF
TGTGCCAGCAGTTCGAGACAGGGGCTTAATGAAAAACTGTTTTTT
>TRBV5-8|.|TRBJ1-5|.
CASSFGQYHSNQPQHF
TGTGCCAGCAGCTTCGGACAGTATCATAGCAATCAGCCCCAGCATTTT
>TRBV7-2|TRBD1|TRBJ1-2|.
CASSLENRGAYYGYTF
TGTGCCAGCAGCTTGGAAAACAGGGGGGCCTACTATGGCTACACCTTC
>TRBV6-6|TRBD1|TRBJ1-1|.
CASRFTGAAINTEAFF
TGTGCCAGCAGGTTCACAGGGGCAGCGATTAACACTGAAGCTTTCTTT
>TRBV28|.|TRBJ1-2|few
CASTFGGVANYGYTF
TGTGCCAGCACCTTCGGGGGGGTAGCTAACTATGGCTACACCTTC
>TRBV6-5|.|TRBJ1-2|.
CATVGGPTYGYAF
TGTGCCACCGTGGGGGGTCCTACCTATGGCTACGCCTTC